This TCR beta chain was identified in a study of T-cell memory formation after mild COVID-19. Trimming stripped 0 bases from V and 5 bases from J, with 8 bases between. Germline V gene data show CDR1 as LGHDT and CDR2 as YNNKEL (reference sequence). The CDR3 consists of 14 residues. Via MiXCR, TCRdb re-called the 5' RACE reads, giving one row per CDR3 protein. The sample has about 400,000 distinct CDR3 sequences; over 13% are singletons. This clonotype was seen only a few times. Material for sequencing was PBMCs or a T cell subset sorted from them (not recorded which). V gene TRBV3-1 combines with J gene TRBJ2-1; D unclear. The clonotype originates from a man aged 18 to 29 who had mild COVID-19 (a few samples of this study predate the infection). Cell type and time point are not known. CDR3 in DNA: TGTGCCAGCAGCCAAGATGGCGTTAACAATGAGCAGTTCTTC. It specifies CASSQDGVNNEQFF.